Shown below are 2 T cell receptor beta chains from a single sample sequenced in a study of blood T cell repertoires in COVID-19. Measured with immunoSEQ multiplex PCR; TCRdb has only the in-frame clones, and not every one. The sample yields fewer than 110,000 clones, around nine tenths seen once. The sequencing input was peripheral blood. All receptors come from a middle-aged man in a cohort sampled during active COVID-19.

This clone was seen a few times. The chain combines TRBV7-8 with TRBJ2-7; D not certain. The CDR3 totals 12 residues. Trimming left V 1 base short and J 6 bases short, with 7 bases between. From germline, CDR1 is SGHVS and CDR2 FQNEAQ. The DNA for the CDR3 is TGTGCCAGCAGCTTAGGCCGAGCCGAGCAGTACTTC. It codes for CASSLGRAEQYF.

DNA for the CDR3: TGTGCCAGCAGCCAAAGACAGGCAGGCGGCTACACCTTC. It translates to CASSQRQAGGYTF. This chain uses TRBV11-2 with TRBJ1-2, with D possibly matching TRBD1 (6 bases). V was cut by 5 bases and J by 8 bases, with 15 bases left in between. Germline V gene lookup returns CDR1 SGHAT and CDR2 FQNNGV. This CDR3 contains 13 residues.